Shown below are 18 T cell receptor beta chains from a single sample sequenced in a study of blood T cell repertoires in COVID-19. TCRdb's copy holds only in-frame clones and misses some; the assay was immunoSEQ multiplex PCR. This sample has some 130,000 clones, with around 89% found just once. The specimen was peripheral blood. The receptors come from a man in his 60s with COVID-19, enrolled during active disease.

This rearrangement joins TRBV7-2 to TRBJ2-7; TRBD1 might be the D (6 bases). The V and J ends lost 3 bases and 5 bases respectively, with 17 bases between them. The CDR3 runs 15 residues. Looked up from germline, CDR1 is SGHTA and CDR2 is FQGNSA. In nucleotides, the CDR3 is TGTGCCAGCAGCTTTATTACAGGGAGTGATAACGAGCAGTACTTC. Translating it yields CASSFITGSDNEQYF.

The chain joins TRBV6-6 to TRBJ1-1, with D possibly TRBD1 on 6 matching bases. Germline V gives CDR1 MNHNY, CDR2 SVGAGI (reference sequence). The CDR3 length is 18 residues. With 5 bases removed from V and 0 bases from J, the gap between germline ends came to 22 bases. CDR3 sequence: CASSRQYSGTLMNTEAFF. The DNA of the CDR3 is TGTGCCAGCAGTCGACAATACAGCGGGACACTCATGAACACTGAAGCTTTCTTT.

This chain links TRBV18 with TRBJ2-2, with 8 bases fitting TRBD2. Trimming cost V 3 bases and J 1 base; bases outside gene matches: 7. From germline, CDR1 is KGHSH and CDR2 LQKENI. This CDR3 has 17 amino acids. CDR3 sequence reads: CASSPLAGDLNTGELFF. The CDR3, as DNA: TGTGCCAGCTCACCCCTAGCGGGTGATTTGAACACCGGGGAGCTGTTTTTT.

To note about this clone: Sequence at one end of the junction differs from germline and may be a read error. The chain has TRBV15 and TRBJ1-2; 12 nucleotides agree with TRBD1. The CDR3 totals 18 residues. From germline, CDR1 is LNHNV and CDR2 YYDKDF (reference sequence). In DNA, the CDR3 is TGTGCCGCCAGCAGAGATCGGGGACAGGGGGCGCATAGCTATGGCTACACCTTC. Translated: CAASRDRGQGAHSYGYTF.

In DNA form, the CDR3 reads TGTGCCACCAGGCAGGGGGCGACTGAAGCTTTCTTT. Translation gives CATRQGATEAFF. The V and J genes are TRBV15 and TRBJ1-1, with 8 bases lining up with TRBD1. After removal of 6 bases from V and 5 bases from J, the junction contained 2 bases not matched to a gene. The germline gives CDR1 LNHNV, CDR2 YYDKDF (reference sequence). The CDR3 spans 12 residues.

The chain employs TRBV10-2 and TRBJ1-1; 10 positions agree with TRBD1. The CDR3 totals 16 residues. With 4 bases clipped from V and 2 bases from J, the junction kept 7 bases outside the gene matches. Germline CDR1 is WSHSY and CDR2 is SAAADI. CDR3 protein: CASSGPTGGVNTEAFF. For the CDR3, the DNA is TGCGCCAGCAGTGGACCGACAGGGGGCGTCAACACTGAAGCTTTCTTT.

The rearrangement links TRBV29-1 to TRBJ2-1; 11 nucleotides align to TRBD1. J gave up 6 bases and V 8 bases, and 3 bases lay outside the gene matches. The CDR3 spans 12 residues. Germline V gene lookup returns CDR1 SQVTM and CDR2 ANQGSEA. The CDR3 here is CSPGTGGNEQFF. The CDR3 nucleotides are TGCAGCCCCGGGACAGGGGGCAATGAGCAGTTCTTC.

This sequence joins TRBV5-4 and TRBJ2-1; 10 nucleotides agree with TRBD1. The CDR3 loop spans 13 amino acids. The J segment lost 8 bases and the V segment lost 3 bases, leaving 2 bases of the junction unmatched. Germline CDR1 is SGHNT and CDR2 is YYREEE (reference sequence). The CDR3 is CASSWDRGDEQFF. As DNA, the CDR3 is TGTGCCAGCAGCTGGGACAGGGGAGATGAGCAGTTCTTC.

This chain connects TRBV7-8 to TRBJ1-1; D is unresolved. V gave up 3 bases and J gave up 4 bases, with 18 bases separating them. The CDR3 runs to 16 residues. Looked up from germline, CDR1 is SGHVS and CDR2 is FQNEAQ. The CDR3 DNA reads TGTGCCAGCAGCTTGAGTATAATTTATCGGGGCACTGAAGCTTTCTTT. Translated: CASSLSIIYRGTEAFF.

The chain recombines TRBV5-1 with TRBJ1-2; TRBD1 matches at 12 bases. The CDR3 is 16 amino acids. Germline V gives CDR1 SGHRS, CDR2 YFSETQ. Trimming took 4 bases from V and 3 from J; bases not matched to a gene: 7. In nucleotides, the CDR3 is TGCGCCAGCAGCCCGACCGGGACAGGGGGCCACTATGGCTACACCTTC. Translated, it gives CASSPTGTGGHYGYTF.

V and J are TRBV6-5 and TRBJ1-2; 7 bases line up with TRBD1. From germline, CDR1 is MNHEY and CDR2 SVGAGI. Trimming removed 9 bases from V and 3 bases from J; junction bases left unmatched: 7. This CDR3 has 13 amino acids. Here the CDR3 reads CASENRGDYGYTF. CDR3 nucleotide sequence: TGTGCCAGTGAGAACAGGGGTGACTATGGCTACACCTTC.

In this sample, this clone turned up a few times. The chain uses TRBV19 and TRBJ1-2; 9 positions match TRBD1. The trim removed 6 bases at V and 7 bases at J, leaving 6 bases unmatched. This CDR3 region has 13 residues. The germline V gene encodes CDR1 LNHDA and CDR2 SQIVND (reference sequence). DNA of the CDR3: TGTGCCAGTAGCAACTGGACAGGGGTTGGCTACACCTTC. This gives the protein CASSNWTGVGYTF.

This chain connects TRBV11-2 to TRBJ1-3, with D perhaps matching TRBD1 (5 bases). From germline, CDR1 is SGHAT and CDR2 FQNNGV. V was shortened by 5 bases and J by 0 bases, with 8 bases between the two germline ends. The length of the CDR3 is 14 residues. The CDR3, as DNA: TGTGCCAGCAGCACCAGGGTCTCTGGAAACACCATATATTTT. Translated: CASSTRVSGNTIYF.

J is TRBJ1-2 and V is TRBV28; D uncertain. This CDR3 contains 11 residues. The V gene lost 10 bases and the J gene lost 1 base, with 7 bases spanning the gap. Per germline, CDR1 MDHEN and CDR2 SYDVKM. The CDR3 DNA reads TGTGCCATACAGAGTAACTATGGCTACACCTTC. Protein: CAIQSNYGYTF.

The genes are TRBV6-1 and TRBJ2-1; TRBD1 matches at 10 bases. V trimming: 2 bases; J trimming: 4 bases; junction bases outside the gene matches: 2. From germline, CDR1 is MNHNS and CDR2 SASEGT. CDR3 length equals 15 residues. This CDR3 is CASSEPGQGYNEQFF. In nucleotides, the CDR3 is TGTGCCAGCAGTGAACCGGGACAGGGGTACAATGAGCAGTTCTTC.

The chain employs TRBV7-2 and TRBJ1-3; weak D call: TRBD1 (5 bases). Germline assignment: CDR1 SGHTA and CDR2 FQGNSA. V lost 6 bases, J lost 0 bases, and 12 bases lay in between. CDR3 length: 15 amino acids. The CDR3 DNA reads as TGTGCCAGCAGAAGCACAGGATTCTCTGGAAACACCATATATTTT. This codes for CASRSTGFSGNTIYF.

V gene TRBV7-3 combines with J gene TRBJ2-2; TRBD2 matches 10 bases. The V gene end was trimmed by 5 bases and the J gene end by 5 bases; junction bases not matched to a gene: 11. The CDR3 loop spans 17 amino acids. From germline, CDR1 is SGHTA and CDR2 FQGTGA. Here the CDR3 DNA reads TGTGCCAGCAGCAAGCCTAGCGGGGGCTCGGGGACCGGGGAGCTGTTTTTT. As protein: CASSKPSGGSGTGELFF.

The chain joins TRBV23-1 to TRBJ1-1; TRBD1 matches at 12 bases. TRBV23-1 is an ORF, and what it does is uncertain. The CDR3 spans 17 residues. V shed 0 bases and J 7 bases; nucleotides not matched to a gene: 9. CDR3 coding DNA: TGCGCCAGCAGTCAATCGCGGGGACAGGGGGCTGAGTGTGAAGCTTTCTTT. This translates into CASSQSRGQGAECEAFF.